The 27 T cell receptor beta chains presented below share a single source sample, sequenced in a study of Tregs in tolerant kidney transplant recipients. Clones were read by immunoSEQ multiplex PCR, and TCRdb kept only the in-frame ones, dropping some. The sample yields 69,000 or so clones, roughly 91% seen once. Sequencing used CD4+ T cells from blood, obtained before the transplant. The source is a human donor who received a combined kidney and bone marrow transplant.

V is TRBV6-1 and J is TRBJ1-4; 10 bases are shared with TRBD1. Germline CDR1 is MNHNS and CDR2 is SASEGT. V gave up 3 bases and J gave up 4 bases; unmatched junction bases: 14. The length of the CDR3 is 19 residues. CDR3 amino acids: CASSDPPGQGPTFNEKLFF. DNA for the CDR3: TGTGCCAGCAGTGACCCACCGGGACAGGGGCCCACCTTTAATGAAAAACTGTTTTTT.

The chain uses TRBV19 and TRBJ1-5; D not resolved. V was clipped by 3 bases and J by 5 bases, with 8 bases between them. The germline V gene encodes CDR1 LNHDA and CDR2 SQIVND (reference sequence). The CDR3 covers 13 residues. CDR3 in DNA: TGTGCCAGTAGTATCTCGAGGGATCAGCCCCAGCATTTT. Protein: CASSISRDQPQHF.

This sequence joins TRBV7-2 and TRBJ1-2; 7 bases are shared with TRBD1. The CDR3 is 15 amino acids. V lost 3 bases to trimming and J lost 0 bases; unmatched junction nucleotides: 4. The germline V gene encodes CDR1 SGHTA and CDR2 FQGNSA. The CDR3: CASSFRQGANYGYTF. CDR3 sequence (DNA): TGTGCCAGCAGCTTTCGACAGGGTGCTAACTATGGCTACACCTTC.

The V call is TRBV7-6, the J call TRBJ2-3, with 9 bases identical to TRBD1. J lost 9 bases, V lost 1 base, and 11 bases had no gene match. This CDR3 comprises 16 residues. Germline V lookup: CDR1 SGHVS, CDR2 FNYEAQ. This chain's CDR3 is CASSLGPDRQGGTQYF. In DNA, the CDR3 is TGTGCCAGCAGCTTAGGCCCCGACCGACAGGGGGGGACGCAGTATTTT.

In regard to this clone: Compared with germline, one end of the junction differs, possibly owing to a read error. J is TRBJ2-1 and V is TRBV7-7; D unresolved. CDR1 and CDR2 from the germline V gene are SSHAT and FNYEAQ (reference sequence). The CDR3 length is 13 residues. CDR3 residues: CASSWSLTNEQFF. DNA of the CDR3: TGTGCTAGCAGCTGGAGCTTAACCAATGAGCAGTTCTTC.

The CDR3 DNA sequence: TGTGCCAGCAGCTCCGGACAGTGGGGTAATGAAAAACTGTTTTTT. This translates into CASSSGQWGNEKLFF. The chain links TRBV13 to TRBJ1-4, with D possibly TRBD1 on 6 matching bases. Trimming took off 4 bases at V and 4 bases at J, with 13 bases between the two ends. Germline lookup yields CDR1 PRHDT and CDR2 FYEKMQ (reference sequence). The CDR3 is made up of 15 amino acids. The entire variable domain, with the rest obtained from reference TRBV13 and TRBJ1-4, is as follows: AAGVIQSPRHLIKEKRETATLKCYPIPRHDTVYWYQQGPGQDPQFLISFYEKMQSDKGSIPDRFSAQQFSDYHSELNMSSLELGDSALYFCASSSGQWGNEKLFFGSGTQLSVL.

This chain uses TRBV6-1 with TRBJ1-4; TRBD1 matches 8 bases. Germline-derived CDR1 and CDR2 are MNHNS and SASEGT. Trimming at V came to 3 bases and at J to 7 bases, leaving 7 bases not matched to a gene. The CDR3 runs 15 residues. CDR3 residues: CASSDPRTGLEKLFF. Here the CDR3 DNA reads TGTGCCAGCAGTGATCCTAGGACAGGGCTTGAAAAACTGTTTTTT.

This chain uses TRBV7-2 with TRBJ1-1, with D possibly being TRBD1 (5 bases). V was pared by 1 base and J by 8 bases, with 14 bases between. CDR1 and CDR2 (germline): SGHTA, FQGNSA. The CDR3 totals 14 residues. The CDR3 loop reads CASSLVLGRGEAFF. The CDR3 DNA sequence: TGTGCCAGCAGCTTAGTTTTAGGGCGGGGGGAAGCTTTCTTT.

The chain employs TRBV6-5 and TRBJ1-2; TRBD1 matches at 8 bases. This CDR3 has 12 residues. After removal of 5 bases from V and 7 bases from J, the junction contained 3 bases not matched to a gene. The germline V gene encodes CDR1 MNHEY and CDR2 SVGAGI. The CDR3 spells CASSIQGVGYTF. The CDR3 DNA sequence: TGTGCCAGCAGTATACAGGGGGTTGGCTACACCTTC.

This clone is a singleton in its sample. This chain connects TRBV4-2 to TRBJ2-3; no definite D call. Germline-derived CDR1 and CDR2 are LGHNA and YNFKEQ. This CDR3 spans 15 amino acids. The V and J ends lost 0 bases and 1 base respectively, with 8 bases between them. CDR3 coding DNA: TGTGCCAGCAGCCAAGAGCCGGTCGGCACAGATACGCAGTATTTT. It yields the protein CASSQEPVGTDTQYF.

The sample holds a few counts of this clone. This chain uses TRBV7-3 with TRBJ2-1; possible D gene TRBD1, 5 bases. V lost 0 bases, J lost 10 bases, and 10 bases lay in between. Germline V gene lookup returns CDR1 SGHTA and CDR2 FQGTGA. The CDR3 contains 13 residues. CDR3 nucleotides: TGTGCCAGCAGCTTAACAGGGGCTCGGGAGCAGTTCTTC. It encodes CASSLTGAREQFF.

The rearrangement uses TRBV9 and TRBJ1-1; 7 bases line up with TRBD1. The germline V gene encodes CDR1 SGDLS and CDR2 YYNGEE. The V and J ends lost 4 bases and 8 bases, in that order; junction bases with no gene match: 11. This CDR3 region has 14 residues. CDR3 sequence reads: CASSPLTGRMEAFF. CDR3 bases: TGTGCCAGCAGCCCGTTGACAGGGAGAATGGAAGCTTTCTTT.

The gene calls are TRBV10-3 and TRBJ2-2; D might be TRBD2 (7 bases). CDR3 length: 16 amino acids. V lost 8 bases to trimming and J lost 5 bases, with 21 bases between them. Germline V CDR1 and CDR2: ENHRY, SYGVKD. Written as DNA, the CDR3 is TGTGCCATCCTTGGGGGCGGGAGTGCTGGGACCGGGGAGCTGTTTTTT. Translating it yields CAILGGGSAGTGELFF.

The gene calls are TRBV4-1 and TRBJ2-1, with 9 bases aligning to TRBD1. Germline-derived CDR1 and CDR2 are MGHRA and YSYEKL. This CDR3 comprises 16 residues. Trimming cost V 6 bases and J 6 bases; bases outside gene matches: 12. The CDR3 DNA sequence: TGCGCCAGCAGGCCCGTTCCGGGACAGGGTTTCAATGAGCAGTTCTTC. This gives the protein CASRPVPGQGFNEQFF.

The chain has TRBV7-9 and TRBJ2-5, with D maybe TRBD2 (5 bases). Trimming left V 5 bases short and J 7 bases short, with 23 bases between. The CDR3 runs 16 residues. Germline V gives CDR1 SEHNR, CDR2 FQNEAQ (reference sequence). The DNA for the CDR3 is TGTGCCAGCAGCCCCACTAGTGGGAGAGCAAGCGGGACCCAGTACTTC. It translates to CASSPTSGRASGTQYF.

The chain recombines TRBV19 with TRBJ1-1; D is unresolved. V was shortened by 6 bases and J by 7 bases, with 15 bases between the two germline ends. This CDR3 spans 13 amino acids. Germline-derived CDR1 and CDR2 are LNHDA and SQIVND (reference sequence). The CDR3 reads CASRRQAIDEAFF. As DNA, the CDR3 is TGTGCCAGTAGGAGGCAAGCGATAGATGAAGCTTTCTTT.

This chain links TRBV5-6 with TRBJ2-7; a weak D match, TRBD1 (6 bases). Trimming left V 4 bases short and J 4 bases short, with 12 bases between. The CDR3 spans 13 residues. The germline V gene has CDR1 SGHDT and CDR2 YYEEEE. The DNA for the CDR3 is TGTGCCAGCAGCGACAGGTATAGGTACGAGCAGTACTTC. Residues: CASSDRYRYEQYF.

This chain uses TRBV7-2 with TRBJ1-2, with D possibly being TRBD1 (6 bases). Germline V lookup: CDR1 SGHTA, CDR2 FQGNSA. The CDR3 length is 14 residues. The ends were cut back, 4 bases at V and 4 bases at J, with 13 bases in the middle. The CDR3 reads CASSSYTGSYGYTF. The CDR3, as DNA: TGTGCCAGCAGCTCGTATACAGGGAGCTATGGCTACACCTTC.

The chain couples TRBV28 to TRBJ2-5; the match to TRBD1 covers 7 bases. Per the germline V gene, CDR1 is MDHEN and CDR2 is SYDVKM. CDR3 length: 13 amino acids. Unmatched junction bases numbered 2, after V lost 3 bases and J lost 4 bases. CDR3 residues: CASSFNRGETQYF. Written as DNA, the CDR3 is TGTGCCAGCAGTTTTAACAGGGGAGAGACCCAGTACTTC.

The chain is built from TRBV28 and TRBJ2-7; possible D gene TRBD1, 5 bases. Trimming shortened V by 7 bases and J by 6 bases, and 10 bases separated the two germline ends. This CDR3 has 11 amino acids. Germline-derived CDR1 and CDR2 are MDHEN and SYDVKM. CDR3 sequence (DNA): TGTGCCAGCATGCAGGGCTTCGAGCAGTACTTC. Translating it yields CASMQGFEQYF.

The chain couples TRBV25-1 to TRBJ1-1; 7 bases match TRBD1. The germline gives CDR1 MGHDK, CDR2 SYGVNS. CDR3 length equals 15 residues. The ends lost 4 bases at V and 1 base at J; junction bases unmatched: 6. In DNA, the CDR3 is TGTGCCAGCAGTGGACAAGGGGGCTGGAACACTGAAGCTTTCTTT. Translation gives CASSGQGGWNTEAFF.

This clone was seen only once. The genes are TRBV19 and TRBJ1-5, with 7 bases fitting TRBD1. Germline V gene sequence: CDR1 LNHDA, CDR2 SQIVND (reference sequence). V was pared by 10 bases and J by 0 bases, with 15 bases of the junction left unmatched. The CDR3 is 17 residues long. As DNA, the CDR3 is TGTGCCACACTTAAGCGACAGGGAGTTTATAGCAATCAGCCCCAGCATTTT. Residues: CATLKRQGVYSNQPQHF. Looking up the rest from reference TRBV19 and TRBJ1-5 gives the full variable domain: DGGITQSPKYLFRKEGQNVTLSCEQNLNHDAMYWYRQDPGQGLRLIYYSQIVNDFQKGDIAEGYSVSREKKESFPLTVTSAQKNPTAFYLCATLKRQGVYSNQPQHFGDGTRLSIL.

This chain joins TRBV2 and TRBJ2-2; 11 positions agree with TRBD2. V lost 8 bases and J lost 8; bases outside the gene matches: 19. Germline lookup yields CDR1 SNHLY and CDR2 FYNNEI. This CDR3 has 18 residues. The chain's CDR3 is CASGALPSGTSGPGELFF. Written as DNA, the CDR3 is TGTGCCAGCGGAGCCCTACCGTCCGGGACTAGCGGTCCTGGGGAGCTGTTTTTT.

The CDR3 region is CASSVHGGGGRENEKLFF. CDR3 bases: TGTGCCAGCAGTGTACACGGGGGAGGTGGCAGAGAAAATGAAAAACTGTTTTTT. The chain is built from TRBV27 and TRBJ1-4, with a tentative D call TRBD1 (5 bases). V dropped 5 bases and J dropped 5 bases, with 24 bases sitting between them. The germline CDR1 and CDR2 sequences are MNHEY and SMNVEV (reference sequence). The CDR3 extends over 18 amino acids.

This clone was counted between two and nine times. V and J are TRBV27 and TRBJ2-1; 9 nucleotides match TRBD2. This CDR3 spans 19 amino acids. J gave up 2 bases and V 5 bases, and 16 bases lay outside the gene matches. The germline CDR1 and CDR2 sequences are MNHEY and SMNVEV (reference sequence). CDR3 DNA: TGTGCCAGCAGTCCGTCTCGCGGGAGGGCCTCTAGGACCTACAATGAGCAGTTCTTC. Its protein is CASSPSRGRASRTYNEQFF.

The CDR3 DNA reads TGTGCCAGCGCCTCGGGCGGGGAGGATGAGCAGTTCTTC. Its protein is CASASGGEDEQFF. The chain combines TRBV28 with TRBJ2-1; possible D gene TRBD2, 6 bases. The CDR3 covers 13 residues. Germline lookup yields CDR1 MDHEN and CDR2 SYDVKM. The V end lost 8 bases, the J end lost 8 bases, and 16 bases lay between the germline ends.

The V call is TRBV28, the J call TRBJ1-4; D is uncertain. The CDR3 spans 15 residues. Deletions cut 3 bases from V and 8 bases from J, with 16 bases between. Germline CDR1 and CDR2: MDHEN and SYDVKM. The CDR3 sequence: CASSLNSPTVEKLFF. The CDR3 nucleotides read TGTGCCAGCAGTTTGAATTCGCCGACTGTCGAAAAACTGTTTTTT.